This T cell receptor (beta chain) was identified in a study of blood T cell repertoires in COVID-19. Study information: Acute and convalescent COVID-19 samples came from the United States, Italy and Spain. The cDNA or gDNA used as material had been derived from T cells, B-cell-depleted T cells, or PBMCs.

Authors' analysis steps: Estimates of nucleated cell counts were drawn from the amplification of reference gene primers. The assay was immunoSEQ multiplex PCR, and TCRdb's table has in-frame clones only and misses some. V, J and clone size were drawn from that table, and D and trimming were deduced from the DNA. The repertoire holds under 350,000 clones, around nine tenths seen once, with 2.2% in the top ten. The sequenced material came from peripheral blood. The source is a man between 45 and 60 years old with acute or convalescent COVID-19.

CDR3 sequence reads: CSVQKGTGAGNTIYF. The CDR3 DNA follows: TGCAGCGTTCAAAAAGGGACAGGGGCTGGAAACACCATATATTTT. V is TRBV29-1 and J is TRBJ1-3, with 10 bases aligning to TRBD1. CDR1 SQVTM and CDR2 ANQGSEA come from the germline V gene. V shed 5 bases and J 2 bases; nucleotides not matched to a gene: 6. The length of the CDR3 is 15 residues.